The 22 T cell receptor beta chains reported below all come from one sample, sequenced in a study of blood T cell repertoires in COVID-19. TCRdb's copy holds only in-frame clones and misses some; the assay was immunoSEQ multiplex PCR. This table has some 120,000 clones, roughly 80% appearing once. Sequencing was performed on peripheral blood. The receptors shown here come from a human donor in a cohort sampled during active COVID-19.

V and J are TRBV7-2 and TRBJ1-6, with no clear D. Germline V gene data show CDR1 as SGHTA and CDR2 as FQGNSA. The ends were cut back, 5 bases at V and 7 bases at J, with 12 bases in the middle. The CDR3 is 14 residues long. DNA for the CDR3: TGTGCCAGCAGCGCCCCCTACTCAAATTCACCCCTCCACTTT. It specifies CASSAPYSNSPLHF.

This sequence joins TRBV3-1 (or the pseudogene TRBV3-2) and TRBJ1-1; D remains unclear. The CDR3 extends over 14 amino acids. V gave up 1 base and J gave up 2 bases, with 8 bases separating them. The germline CDR1 and CDR2 sequences are LGHDT and YNNKEL (reference sequence). For the CDR3, the DNA is TGTGCCAGCAGCCAAGTTGAGGGAAACACTGAAGCTTTCTTT. It specifies CASSQVEGNTEAFF.

The J gene is TRBJ2-3, the V gene TRBV4-3; possible D gene TRBD2, 6 bases. V was cut by 0 bases and J by 5 bases, with 15 bases left in between. The CDR3 contains 16 residues. Germline V CDR1 and CDR2: LGHNA, YSLEER. The CDR3 DNA is TGCGCCAGCAGCCAAGACGTCGGCGGGGTCGGAGATACGCAGTATTTT. This encodes CASSQDVGGVGDTQYF.

This chain uses TRBV5-4 with TRBJ2-3; TRBD2 aligns across 13 bases. V lost 4 bases to trimming and J lost 14 bases; unmatched junction nucleotides: 10. There are 14 residues in the CDR3. Germline V gene data show CDR1 as SGHNT and CDR2 as YYREEE (reference sequence). As DNA, the CDR3 is TGTGCCAGCAGCGGGGGGACTAGCGGGGCTAGGGGGTATTTT. It codes for CASSGGTSGARGYF.

The J gene is TRBJ2-7, the V gene TRBV2; TRBD1 might be the D (6 bases). The CDR3 spans 14 residues. The germline V gene encodes CDR1 SNHLY and CDR2 FYNNEI. Trimming removed 3 bases from V and 1 base from J, with 10 bases in between. The CDR3 DNA sequence: TGTGCCAGCAGTGATCTAGGACAGTCCTACGAGCAGTACTTC. Amino acids: CASSDLGQSYEQYF. Based on the CDR3 plus reference TRBV2 and TRBJ2-7, the full variable domain is EPEVTQTPSHQVTQMGQEVILRCVPISNHLYFYWYRQILGQKVEFLVSFYNNEISEKSEIFDDQFSVERPDGSNFTLKIRSTKLEDSAMYFCASSDLGQSYEQYFGPGTRLTVT.

The genes are TRBV14 and TRBJ1-1; D is ambiguous. Trimming pared 2 bases from V and 3 bases from J, leaving 13 bases between. Germline loops: CDR1 SGHDN, CDR2 FVKESK. CDR3 length: 15 amino acids. The CDR3 DNA reads TGTGCCAGCAGCCAACTTGGCACAGTCGACACTGAAGCTTTCTTT. This codes for CASSQLGTVDTEAFF.

The V gene is TRBV9, the J gene TRBJ1-1; a possible D gene is TRBD1 (6 bases). The CDR3 is 14 residues long. CDR1 SGDLS and CDR2 YYNGEE come from the germline V gene. Trimming stripped 4 bases from V and 1 base from J, with 11 bases between. The CDR3 is CASSLQDRNTEAFF. The CDR3 region has the DNA TGTGCCAGCAGCCTACAGGACAGGAACACTGAAGCTTTCTTT.

This clone has only one observation. The chain couples TRBV18 to TRBJ1-6, with 8 nucleotides matching TRBD1. V shed 6 bases, J shed 7 bases, and the junction held 5 bases outside the gene matches. Germline loops: CDR1 KGHSH, CDR2 LQKENI. CDR3 size: 14 residues. The CDR3 sequence is CASSPGQENSPLHF. DNA for the CDR3: TGTGCCAGCTCGCCGGGACAGGAGAATTCACCCCTCCACTTT.

V and J are TRBV6-6 and TRBJ2-7; 8 nucleotides match TRBD1. V lost 4 bases and J lost 3; bases outside the gene matches: 5. This CDR3 spans 14 amino acids. Germline loops: CDR1 MNHNY, CDR2 SVGAGI (reference sequence). The CDR3 bases are TGTGCCAGCAGTTCCATAGACAGGGGCTACGAGCAGTACTTC. It yields the protein CASSSIDRGYEQYF.

The rearrangement uses TRBV5-8 and TRBJ1-2; D possibly corresponds to TRBD1 (6 bases). V lost 4 bases and J lost 4, with 11 bases in between. Germline V gene data show CDR1 as SGHTS and CDR2 as YDEGEE. The length of the CDR3 is 13 residues. CDR3 sequence: CASSPGVSYGYTF. For the CDR3, the DNA is TGTGCCAGCAGCCCAGGGGTTTCCTATGGCTACACCTTC.

The chain joins TRBV5-4 to TRBJ2-7; 7 nucleotides line up with TRBD1. There are 14 residues in the CDR3. With V trimmed by 3 bases and J by 3 bases, 6 bases remained unmatched. CDR1 is SGHNT and CDR2 is YYREEE in the germline V gene (reference sequence). Written as DNA, the CDR3 is TGTGCCAGCAGCTCTAAACGGGACAGCTACGAGCAGTACTTC. Amino acid sequence: CASSSKRDSYEQYF.

This chain joins TRBV5-5 and TRBJ2-7, with 8 bases identical to TRBD2. Losses at the gene ends were 4 bases for V and 2 bases for J; bases not matched to a gene: 8. Germline loops: CDR1 SGHKS, CDR2 YYEKEE (reference sequence). CDR3 length: 15 amino acids. The chain's CDR3 is CASSSGLAGTYEQYF. For the CDR3, the DNA is TGTGCCAGCAGCAGTGGACTAGCTGGAACCTACGAGCAGTACTTC.

The rearrangement uses TRBV5-4 and TRBJ1-1; a possible D gene is TRBD1 (5 bases). Trimming shortened V by 0 bases and J by 11 bases, and 14 bases separated the two germline ends. The CDR3 contains 13 residues. Germline V lookup: CDR1 SGHNT, CDR2 YYREEE (reference sequence). Here the CDR3 DNA reads TGTGCCAGCAGCTTGGCCTCAGGGCTTGGTGCTTTCTTT. Translated: CASSLASGLGAFF.

This chain connects TRBV11-2 to TRBJ2-4, with 11 bases lining up with TRBD2. The CDR3 sequence is 16 residues long. CDR1 is SGHAT and CDR2 is FQNNGV in the germline V gene. V lost 2 bases to trimming and J lost 5 bases; unmatched junction nucleotides: 5. CDR3: CASSLSSGRSENIQYF. In nucleotides, the CDR3 is TGTGCCAGCAGCTTATCTAGCGGGAGGTCTGAAAACATTCAGTACTTC.

This chain uses TRBV4-1 with TRBJ2-6; the match to TRBD2 covers 13 bases. Per the germline V gene, CDR1 is MGHRA and CDR2 is YSYEKL. This CDR3 contains 18 residues. The junction had 11 bases not matched to a gene; V was cut back by 8 bases and J by 4 bases. CDR3 sequence (DNA): TGCGCCAGCGGGGGGACTAGCGGGATTGGCACCGGGGCCAACGTCCTGACTTTC. This sequence encodes CASGGTSGIGTGANVLTF.

The rearrangement links TRBV27 to TRBJ1-1; possible D gene TRBD1, 5 bases. CDR1 MNHEY and CDR2 SMNVEV come from the germline V gene (reference sequence). The CDR3 sequence is 16 residues long. Trimming cost V 6 bases and J 1 base, with 18 bases left between them. The CDR3, as DNA: TGTGCCAGCAGCCCATGGGTAGGGGTTAGGAACACTGAAGCTTTCTTT. Translation gives CASSPWVGVRNTEAFF.

The gene calls are TRBV4-1 and TRBJ2-7; 9 nucleotides align to TRBD2. V dropped 2 bases and J dropped 0; count of bases not matched to a gene: 5. CDR3 length equals 16 residues. CDR1 is MGHRA, CDR2 YSYEKL, per germline. The CDR3 here is CASSQISGGLSYEQYF. The CDR3 DNA reads as TGCGCCAGCAGCCAAATTAGCGGGGGCCTCTCCTACGAGCAGTACTTC.

The chain joins TRBV7-2 to TRBJ2-5; D gene unclear. The CDR3 contains 15 residues. Trimming stripped 4 bases from V and 3 bases from J, with 15 bases between. CDR1 and CDR2 from the germline V gene are SGHTA and FQGNSA. The CDR3 is CASSSIGYSKETQYF. The CDR3 nucleotides are TGTGCCAGCAGCTCGATCGGTTACAGTAAAGAGACCCAGTACTTC. Supplemented by reference TRBV7-2 and TRBJ2-5, the full variable domain reads GAGVSQSPSNKVTEKGKDVELRCDPISGHTALYWYRQSLGQGLEFLIYFQGNSAPDKSGLPSDRFSAERTGGSVSTLTIQRTQQEDSAVYLCASSSIGYSKETQYFGPGTRLLVL.

This rearrangement joins TRBV29-1 to TRBJ2-7, with TRBD2 matching over 11 bases. Per the germline V gene, CDR1 is SQVTM and CDR2 is ANQGSEA. This CDR3 region has 15 residues. J lost 0 bases, V lost 6 bases, and 7 bases had no gene match. The CDR3 sequence: CSVDLAGGDSYEQYF. CDR3 DNA: TGCAGCGTCGATCTAGCGGGGGGAGACTCCTACGAGCAGTACTTC.

CDR3 nucleotide sequence: TGTGCCAGCAGCCCCGATGGTAGCTATGGCTACACCTTC. This translates into CASSPDGSYGYTF. The chain is built from TRBV6-2 or TRBV6-3 and TRBJ1-2; the D is unclear. With 6 bases removed from V and 4 bases from J, the gap between germline ends came to 12 bases. CDR3 length: 13 residues. Per the germline V gene, CDR1 is MNHEY and CDR2 is SVGEGT.

In DNA, the CDR3 is TGTGCCAGCAGTTTATCCCTTTCGTCGAGCTCCTACAATGAGCAGTTCTTC. Amino acid sequence: CASSLSLSSSSYNEQFF. The V gene is TRBV27, the J gene TRBJ2-1; no clear D. Trimming cost V 0 bases and J 0 bases, with 12 bases left between them. CDR1 is MNHEY and CDR2 is SMNVEV in the germline V gene (reference sequence). CDR3 size: 17 residues.

V is TRBV7-9 and J is TRBJ1-6; 8 nucleotides agree with TRBD1. With V trimmed by 1 base and J by 7 bases, 3 bases remained unmatched. Germline V lookup: CDR1 SEHNR, CDR2 FQNEAQ (reference sequence). This CDR3 contains 15 residues. The CDR3 here is CASSLGDRGNSPLHF. Here the CDR3 DNA reads TGTGCCAGCAGCTTAGGAGACAGGGGAAATTCACCCCTCCACTTT.